The sequence of this T cell receptor (beta chain) was determined in a study of CD8 T cells in ankylosing spondylitis. Study-level points and caveats: Earlier authors reported some of these motif variants in reactive arthritis synovial fluid and blood. Apparently characteristic of ankylosing spondylitis blood was a TCR beta motif (fewer than ten highly homologous variants). Disease-linked clones displayed a CD8+ phenotype and appeared relatively rarely in peripheral blood. The study looked at matched synovial fluid samples from ankylosing spondylitis patients. Disease-linked clones were reported to be significantly enriched there.

Germline V gene data show CDR1 as DFQATT and CDR2 as SNEGSKA (reference sequence). The CDR3 length is 13 residues. J gave up 3 bases and V 3 bases, and 5 bases lay outside the gene matches. Library preparation for TCR beta used quantitative 5'-RACE with molecular barcodes. Via MiXCR, TCRdb re-called the 5' RACE reads, giving one row per CDR3 protein. The repertoire has more than 600,000 distinct CDR3 sequences, roughly 19% of them found once; the top ten carry about 19%. This clonotype was detected a few times. Its antigen is not known. The sample taken for sequencing was blood, either unsorted or a sorted T cell fraction (not recorded which). This TCR derives from a male donor with ankylosing spondylitis. The chain is built from TRBV20-1 and TRBJ2-7; 7 bases are shared with TRBD1. Here the CDR3 reads CSASAGQDYEQYF. The CDR3 DNA reads as TGCAGTGCTAGCGCAGGACAGGACTACGAGCAGTACTTC.